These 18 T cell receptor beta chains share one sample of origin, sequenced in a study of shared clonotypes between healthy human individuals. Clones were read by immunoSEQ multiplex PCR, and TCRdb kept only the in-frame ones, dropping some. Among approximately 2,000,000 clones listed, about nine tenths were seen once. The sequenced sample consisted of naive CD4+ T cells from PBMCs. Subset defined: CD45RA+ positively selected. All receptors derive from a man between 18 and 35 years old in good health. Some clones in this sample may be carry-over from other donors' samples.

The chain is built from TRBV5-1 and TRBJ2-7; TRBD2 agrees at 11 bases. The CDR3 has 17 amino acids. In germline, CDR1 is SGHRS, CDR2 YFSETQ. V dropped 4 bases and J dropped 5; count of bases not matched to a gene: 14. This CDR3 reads CASSPGTSGNEGNEQYF. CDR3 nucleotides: TGCGCCAGCAGCCCCGGGACTAGCGGCAACGAAGGGAACGAGCAGTACTTC.

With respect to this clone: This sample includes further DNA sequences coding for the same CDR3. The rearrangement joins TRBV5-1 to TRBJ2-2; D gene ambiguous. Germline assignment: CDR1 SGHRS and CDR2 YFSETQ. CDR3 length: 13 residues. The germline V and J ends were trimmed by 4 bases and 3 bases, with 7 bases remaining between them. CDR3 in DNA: TGCGCCAGCAGCCTACTCGACACCGGGGAGCTGTTTTTT. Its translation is CASSLLDTGELFF.

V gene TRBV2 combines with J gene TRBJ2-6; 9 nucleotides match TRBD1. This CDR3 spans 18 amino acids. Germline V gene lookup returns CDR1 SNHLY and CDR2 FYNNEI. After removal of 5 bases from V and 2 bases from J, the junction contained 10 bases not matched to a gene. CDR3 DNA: TGTGCCAGCAGTTTCCGGGACAGGGTGATTGCTGGGGCCAACGTCCTGACTTTC. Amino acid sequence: CASSFRDRVIAGANVLTF.

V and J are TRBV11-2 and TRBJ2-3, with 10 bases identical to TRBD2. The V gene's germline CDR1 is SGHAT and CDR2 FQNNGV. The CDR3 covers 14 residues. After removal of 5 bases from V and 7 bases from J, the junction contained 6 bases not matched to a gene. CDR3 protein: CASSKLAGPHTQYF. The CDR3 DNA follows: TGTGCCAGCAGCAAACTAGCGGGGCCTCATACGCAGTATTTT.

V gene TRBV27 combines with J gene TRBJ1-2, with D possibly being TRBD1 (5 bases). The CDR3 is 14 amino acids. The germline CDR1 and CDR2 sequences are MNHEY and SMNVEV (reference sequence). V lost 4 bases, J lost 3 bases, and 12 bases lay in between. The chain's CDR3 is CASSSNWGDYGYTF. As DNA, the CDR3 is TGTGCCAGCAGTTCGAACTGGGGGGACTATGGCTACACCTTC.

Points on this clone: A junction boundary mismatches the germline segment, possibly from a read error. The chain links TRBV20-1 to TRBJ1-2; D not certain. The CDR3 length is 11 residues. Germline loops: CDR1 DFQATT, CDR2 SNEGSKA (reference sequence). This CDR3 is CSARAPGPLFF. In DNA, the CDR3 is TGCAGTGCTAGAGCGCCGGGTCCCCTCTTCTTC.

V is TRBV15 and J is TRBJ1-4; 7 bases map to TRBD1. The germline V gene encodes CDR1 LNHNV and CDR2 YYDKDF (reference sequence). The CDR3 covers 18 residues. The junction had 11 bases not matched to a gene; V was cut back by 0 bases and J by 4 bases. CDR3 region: CATSRDLPYRGNNEKLFF. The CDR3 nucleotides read TGTGCCACCAGCAGAGATCTCCCTTACAGGGGCAATAATGAAAAACTGTTTTTT.

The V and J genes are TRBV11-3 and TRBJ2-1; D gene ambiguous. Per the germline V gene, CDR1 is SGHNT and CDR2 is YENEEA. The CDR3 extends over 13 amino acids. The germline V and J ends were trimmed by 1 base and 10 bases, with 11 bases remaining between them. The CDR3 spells CASSLGDGREQFF. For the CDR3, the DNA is TGTGCCAGCAGCTTAGGGGATGGGCGGGAGCAGTTCTTC.

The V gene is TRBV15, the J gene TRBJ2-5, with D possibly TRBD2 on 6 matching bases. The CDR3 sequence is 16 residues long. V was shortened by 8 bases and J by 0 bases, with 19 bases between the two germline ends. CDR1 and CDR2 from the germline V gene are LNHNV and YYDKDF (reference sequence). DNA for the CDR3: TGTGCCACCCGGGCGGGAAAAAGCGGGCACCAAGAGACCCAGTACTTC. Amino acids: CATRAGKSGHQETQYF.

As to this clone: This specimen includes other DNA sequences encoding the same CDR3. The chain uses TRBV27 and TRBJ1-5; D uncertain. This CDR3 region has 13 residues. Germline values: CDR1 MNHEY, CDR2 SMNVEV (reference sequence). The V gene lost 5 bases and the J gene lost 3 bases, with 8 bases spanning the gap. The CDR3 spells CASSPRPNQPQHF. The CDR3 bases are TGTGCCAGCAGTCCCCGCCCCAATCAGCCCCAGCATTTT.

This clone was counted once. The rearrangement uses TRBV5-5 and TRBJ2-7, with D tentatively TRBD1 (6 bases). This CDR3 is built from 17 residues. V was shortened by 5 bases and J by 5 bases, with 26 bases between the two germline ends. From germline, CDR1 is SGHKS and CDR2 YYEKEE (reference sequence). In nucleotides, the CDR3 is TGTGCCAGCAGAAAAACGATCTCGCAGGGGCAGTGGGACGAGCAGTACTTC. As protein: CASRKTISQGQWDEQYF.

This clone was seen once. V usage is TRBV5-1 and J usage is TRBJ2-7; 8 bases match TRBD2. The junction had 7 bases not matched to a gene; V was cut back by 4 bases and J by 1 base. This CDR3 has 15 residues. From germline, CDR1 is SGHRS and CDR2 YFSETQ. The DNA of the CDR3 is TGCGCCAGCAGCCACACAGCGGGGGATTCCTACGAGCAGTACTTC. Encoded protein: CASSHTAGDSYEQYF.

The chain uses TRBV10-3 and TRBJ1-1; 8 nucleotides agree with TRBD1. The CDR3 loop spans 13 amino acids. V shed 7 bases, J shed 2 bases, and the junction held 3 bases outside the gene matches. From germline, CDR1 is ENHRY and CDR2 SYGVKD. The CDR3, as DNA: TGTGCCATCAAGGGACAGGTCAACACTGAAGCTTTCTTT. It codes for CAIKGQVNTEAFF.

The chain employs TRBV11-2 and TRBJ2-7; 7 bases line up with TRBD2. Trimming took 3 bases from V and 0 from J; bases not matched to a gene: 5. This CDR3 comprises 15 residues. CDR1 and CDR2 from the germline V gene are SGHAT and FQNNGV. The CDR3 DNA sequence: TGTGCCAGCAGCTTCGGTCCGGGAGGCTCCTACGAGCAGTACTTC. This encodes CASSFGPGGSYEQYF.

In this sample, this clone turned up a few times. For the CDR3, the DNA is TGTGCCTGGAGTTCCAAACCGGGACAGGGAAATCAGCCCCAGCATTTT. As protein: CAWSSKPGQGNQPQHF. The genes are TRBV30 and TRBJ1-5; 9 bases map to TRBD1. CDR1 and CDR2 (germline): GTSNPN, SVGIG (reference sequence). The length of the CDR3 is 16 residues. V was pared by 2 bases and J by 4 bases, with 9 bases of the junction left unmatched. Looking up the rest from reference TRBV30 and TRBJ1-5 gives the full variable domain: SQTIHQWPATLVQPVGSPLSLECTVEGTSNPNLYWYRQAAGRGLQLLFYSVGIGQISSEVPQNLSASRPQDRQFILSSKKLLLSDSGFYLCAWSSKPGQGNQPQHFGDGTRLSIL.

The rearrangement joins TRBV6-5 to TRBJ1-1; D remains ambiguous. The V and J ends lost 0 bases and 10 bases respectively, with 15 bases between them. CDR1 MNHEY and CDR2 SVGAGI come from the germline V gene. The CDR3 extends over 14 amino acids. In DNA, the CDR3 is TGTGCCAGCAGTTACTCTTCCAGAACCCAGAGAGCTTTCTTT. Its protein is CASSYSSRTQRAFF.

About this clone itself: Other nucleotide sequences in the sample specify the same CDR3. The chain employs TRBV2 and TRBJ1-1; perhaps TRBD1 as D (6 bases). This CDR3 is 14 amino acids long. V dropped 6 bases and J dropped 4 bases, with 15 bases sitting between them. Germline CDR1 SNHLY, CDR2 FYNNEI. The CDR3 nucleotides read TGTGCCAGCAGCGAGGTAGGGGGGGGCACTGAAGCTTTCTTT. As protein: CASSEVGGGTEAFF.

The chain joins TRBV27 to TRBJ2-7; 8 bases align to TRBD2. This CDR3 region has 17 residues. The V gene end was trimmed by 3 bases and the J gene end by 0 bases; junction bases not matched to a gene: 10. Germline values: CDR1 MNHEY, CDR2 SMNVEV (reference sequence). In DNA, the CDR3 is TGTGCCAGCAGTTTTCCCGAACTAGCGGTGGGCTCCTACGAGCAGTACTTC. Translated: CASSFPELAVGSYEQYF.